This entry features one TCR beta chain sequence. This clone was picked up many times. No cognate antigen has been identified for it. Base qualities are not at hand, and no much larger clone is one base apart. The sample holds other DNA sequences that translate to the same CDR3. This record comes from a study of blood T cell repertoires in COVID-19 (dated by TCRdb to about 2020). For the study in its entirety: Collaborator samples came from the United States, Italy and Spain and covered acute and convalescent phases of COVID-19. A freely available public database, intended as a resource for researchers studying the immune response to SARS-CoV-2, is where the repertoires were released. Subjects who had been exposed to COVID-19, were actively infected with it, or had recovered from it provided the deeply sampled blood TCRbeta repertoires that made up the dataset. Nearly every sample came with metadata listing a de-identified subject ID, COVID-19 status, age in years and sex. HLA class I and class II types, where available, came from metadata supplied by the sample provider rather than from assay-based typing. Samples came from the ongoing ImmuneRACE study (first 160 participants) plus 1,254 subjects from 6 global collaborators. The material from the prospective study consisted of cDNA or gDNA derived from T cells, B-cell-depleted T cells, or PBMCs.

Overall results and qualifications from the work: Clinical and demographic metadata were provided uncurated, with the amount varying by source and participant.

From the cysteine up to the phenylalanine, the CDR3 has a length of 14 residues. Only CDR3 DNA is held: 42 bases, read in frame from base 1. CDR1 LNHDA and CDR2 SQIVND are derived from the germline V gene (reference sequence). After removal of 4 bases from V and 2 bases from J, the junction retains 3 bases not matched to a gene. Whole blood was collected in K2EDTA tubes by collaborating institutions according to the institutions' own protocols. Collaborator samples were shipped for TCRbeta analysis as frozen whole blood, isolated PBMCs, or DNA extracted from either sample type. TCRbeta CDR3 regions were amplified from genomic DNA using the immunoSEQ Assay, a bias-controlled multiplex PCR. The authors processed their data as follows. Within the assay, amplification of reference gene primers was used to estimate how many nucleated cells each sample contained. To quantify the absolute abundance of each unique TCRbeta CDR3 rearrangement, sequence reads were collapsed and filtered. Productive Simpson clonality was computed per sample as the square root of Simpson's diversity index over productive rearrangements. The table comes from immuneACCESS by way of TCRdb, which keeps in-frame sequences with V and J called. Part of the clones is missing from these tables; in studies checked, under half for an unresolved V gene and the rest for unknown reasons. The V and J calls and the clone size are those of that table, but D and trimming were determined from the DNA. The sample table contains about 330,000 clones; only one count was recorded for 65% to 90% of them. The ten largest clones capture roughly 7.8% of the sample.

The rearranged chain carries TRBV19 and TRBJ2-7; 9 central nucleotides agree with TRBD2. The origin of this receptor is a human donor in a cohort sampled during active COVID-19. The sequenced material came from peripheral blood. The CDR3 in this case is CASSRLADTYEQYF. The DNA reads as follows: TGTGCCAGTAGTAGACTAGCGGACACCTACGAGCAGTACTTC.